Sequencing of this TCR beta chain was carried out in a study of shared clonotypes between healthy human individuals. In the study overall: The cohort comprised a couple of women and a few men. Their ages spanned 18 to 49 years. Whole-study results and caveats: Against clonotypes common to all four donors, non-shared ones had lower generation probabilities. Blood alone was sampled, and tissue repertoires likely differ.

In regard to this clone: The antigen remains undetermined. This sample also contains other DNA sequences that code for the same CDR3.

Donors comprised only Caucasian adults living in Nashville, Tennessee. The CDR3 sequence is 14 residues long. With 1 base removed from V and 4 bases from J, the gap between germline ends came to 10 bases. The germline V gene has CDR1 MDHEN and CDR2 SYDVKM. Clones were sequenced by immunoSEQ multiplex PCR, and TCRdb holds only the in-frame ones, with some missing. The sample carries around 510,000 clones, about 96% recorded once. This chain connects TRBV28 to TRBJ1-1; D is perhaps TRBD1 (5 bases). Sequencing input: naive CD4+ T cells sorted from blood. Subset of the sample: CD45RA+ positively selected. This clonotype was obtained from a woman in her 30s in good health. CDR3 region: CASSLLAGRTEAFF. CDR3 nucleotide sequence: TGTGCCAGCAGTTTATTAGCAGGGCGCACTGAAGCTTTCTTT. The entire variable domain, with the rest obtained from reference TRBV28 and TRBJ1-1, is as follows: DVKVTQSSRYLVKRTGEKVFLECVQDMDHENMFWYRQDPGLGLRLIYFSYDVKMKEKGDIPEGYSVSREKKERFSLILESASTNQTSMYLCASSLLAGRTEAFFGQGTRLTVV.